Listed below are T cell receptor beta chains from one sample, sequenced in a study of blood T cell repertoires in COVID-19. Clones were sequenced by immunoSEQ multiplex PCR, and TCRdb holds only the in-frame ones, with some missing. This sample has under 150,000 clones, with roughly 85% found just once. Sequencing input: peripheral blood. All receptors derive from a human donor in a cohort sampled during active COVID-19. The conserved cysteine and the conserved F or W are not part of the CDR3 here. Each record gives: J gene, CDR3 length, V gene, clone size, CDR3 protein. Clone sizes are given selectively: once, few, many, or a class where the clone is expanded.

>TRBJ1-1|9|TRBV3-1/TRBV3-2|-
ASSYREGAF
>TRBJ2-5|13|TRBV28|-
ASSQGTGAQETQY
>TRBJ2-2|14|TRBV6-2/TRBV6-3|few
ASSRERERYTGELF
>TRBJ2-6|12|TRBV7-3|-
ASSSSPGANVLT
>TRBJ1-1|16|TRBV7-8|-
ASSLYSGPGGLNTEAF
>TRBJ2-7|15|TRBV9|-
ASSPSGGGQGVYEQY
>TRBJ2-3|11|TRBV24-1|once
ATSSEGTDTQY
>TRBJ2-1|15|TRBV6-2/TRBV6-3|-
ASSRRYSPGGNNEQF
>TRBJ1-3|11|TRBV6-5|-
ASRDGGFDTIY
>TRBJ1-5|12|TRBV30|once
AWSRQGIGQPQH
>TRBJ2-2|11|TRBV25-1|once
ASSAQGSGELF
>TRBJ1-5|15|TRBV5-1|-
ASSFADSPYSNQPQH
>TRBJ2-7|13|TRBV7-8|-
ASNPTRDTFYEQY
>TRBJ1-5|11|TRBV29-1|-
SVGTGGNQPQH
>TRBJ2-7|10|TRBV29-1|-
SALGGPNEQY
>TRBJ1-1|12|TRBV11-1|once
ASSLGTVNTEAF
>TRBJ2-1|13|TRBV4-3|few
ASSQDGNRYNEQF
>TRBJ1-5|12|TRBV28|few
ASSPRVSNQPQH
>TRBJ1-5|11|TRBV3-1/TRBV3-2|-
ASSQGEGQPQH
>TRBJ1-2|9|TRBV7-9|few
ASSLAGGYT
>TRBJ2-5|15|TRBV28|-
ASSSTKTGTRILAQY
>TRBJ2-3|11|TRBV7-7|-
ASSRDWRDTQY
>TRBJ2-1|11|TRBV12-5|-
ASGPDFGNEQF
>TRBJ2-3|13|TRBV5-1|-
ASSRSGASTDTQY
>TRBJ2-5|12|TRBV3-1/TRBV3-2|-
ASSQPPRGETQY
>TRBJ2-1|14|TRBV27|-
ASSRFMTSSYNEQF
>TRBJ1-2|14|TRBV19|-
ATKRGGTGTGYGYT
>TRBJ2-2|16|TRBV11-3|-
ASSLKGLGTGNTGELF
>TRBJ2-7|10|TRBV2|-
ASRGQGDEQY
>TRBJ1-2|10|TRBV3-1/TRBV3-2|-
ASGIPRGGYT
>TRBJ1-5|16|TRBV15|-
ATSRDGAAGRFNQPQH
>TRBJ2-1|9|TRBV11-2|-
ASSLGLATF
>TRBJ1-1|14|TRBV5-6|-
ASRRLRAQGNTEAF
>TRBJ1-2|13|TRBV6-2/TRBV6-3|-
ASSPQGPGPYGYT
>TRBJ2-2|16|TRBV5-1|-
ASFPGVPGLPFAGELF
>TRBJ2-1|14|TRBV7-8|-
ASSLRGTGVYNEQF
>TRBJ2-2|11|TRBV13|once
ASSLMRTGELF
>TRBJ1-1|11|TRBV7-8|-
ASLVTGHTEAF
>TRBJ1-4|12|TRBV7-9|-
ASSLTGVYEKLF
>TRBJ1-4|15|TRBV7-5|-
ARSLSRDRETNEKLF
>TRBJ2-2|12|TRBV5-1|many
ASSLSQGTGELF
>TRBJ1-5|12|TRBV6-5|-
ASSLSGEFQPQH